This T cell receptor beta chain comes out of a study of CD8+CD57+ T cells in acquired aplastic anemia. According to the study, genomic DNA was the template for TCR beta VDJ and CDR3 profiling. TCRdb called the reads again in MiXCR, with one record for every CDR3 protein. The sample has roughly 290,000 distinct CDR3 sequences; about three fifths are singletons. Trimming shortened V by 2 bases and J by 0 bases, and 13 bases separated the two germline ends. The CDR3 is made up of 15 amino acids. Germline V gene data show CDR1 as DFQATT and CDR2 as SNEGSKA (reference sequence). Whoever was chosen for sequencing had shown CD8+CD57+ cell expansion by flow cytometry.

Specimen: sorted CD4+, CD8+, or CD8+CD57+ T cells (not recorded which) from PBMCs. The source is a human donor with aplastic anemia. V and J are TRBV20-1 and TRBJ1-1, with TRBD1 as a possible D gene (5 bases). The CDR3: CSARRYQGMNTEAFF. The CDR3 coding sequence is TGCAGTGCTAGACGGTATCAGGGCATGAACACTGAAGCTTTCTTT.